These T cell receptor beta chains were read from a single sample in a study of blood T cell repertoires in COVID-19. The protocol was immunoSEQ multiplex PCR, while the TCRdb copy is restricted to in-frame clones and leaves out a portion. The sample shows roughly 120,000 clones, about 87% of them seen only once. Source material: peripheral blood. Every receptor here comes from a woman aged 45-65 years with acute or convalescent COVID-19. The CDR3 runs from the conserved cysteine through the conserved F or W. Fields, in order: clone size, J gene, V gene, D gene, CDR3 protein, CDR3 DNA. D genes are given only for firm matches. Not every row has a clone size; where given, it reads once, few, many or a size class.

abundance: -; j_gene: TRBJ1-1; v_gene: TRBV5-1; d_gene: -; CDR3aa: CASSSVRGTEAFF; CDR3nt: TGCGCCAGCAGCTCGGTACGGGGCACTGAAGCTTTCTTT
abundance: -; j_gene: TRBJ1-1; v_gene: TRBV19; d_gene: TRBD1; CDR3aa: CASSMTGMNTEAFF; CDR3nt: TGTGCCAGTAGTATGACAGGGATGAACACTGAAGCTTTCTTT
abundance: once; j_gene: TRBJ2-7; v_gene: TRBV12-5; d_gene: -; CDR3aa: CASAVQGRNYEQYF; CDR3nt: TGTGCTAGTGCGGTGCAAGGGAGAAACTACGAGCAGTACTTC
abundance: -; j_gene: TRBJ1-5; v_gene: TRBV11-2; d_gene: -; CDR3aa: CASSLTAGYSNQPQHF; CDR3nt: TGTGCCAGCAGCTTAACGGCAGGATATAGCAATCAGCCCCAGCATTTT
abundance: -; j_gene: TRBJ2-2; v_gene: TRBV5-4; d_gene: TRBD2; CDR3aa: CASSPGTSGPTNTGELFF; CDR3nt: TGTGCCAGCAGCCCTGGGACTAGCGGGCCTACGAACACCGGGGAGCTGTTTTTT
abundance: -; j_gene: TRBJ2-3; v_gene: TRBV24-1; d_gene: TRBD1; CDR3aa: CATSLGTGGSGTDTQYF; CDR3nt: TGTGCCACCAGCCTCGGGACAGGGGGCTCCGGCACAGATACGCAGTATTTT
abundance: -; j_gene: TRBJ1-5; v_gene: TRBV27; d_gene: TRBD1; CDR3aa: CASSRQGGNQPQHF; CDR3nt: TGTGCCAGCTCCCGACAGGGGGGCAATCAGCCCCAGCATTTT
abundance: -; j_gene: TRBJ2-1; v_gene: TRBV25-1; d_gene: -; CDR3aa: CASSEYGRGQFF; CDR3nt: TGTGCCAGCAGTGAATATGGAAGGGGGCAGTTCTTC
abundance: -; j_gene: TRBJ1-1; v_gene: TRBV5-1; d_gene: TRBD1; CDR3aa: CASSLGGGHTEAFF; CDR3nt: TGCGCCAGCAGCTTGGGAGGGGGCCACACTGAAGCTTTCTTT
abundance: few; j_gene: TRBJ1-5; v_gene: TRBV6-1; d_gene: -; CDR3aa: CASSGKGRTHVSNQPQHF; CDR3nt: TGTGCCAGCAGTGGGAAGGGGAGGACACACGTTAGCAATCAGCCCCAGCATTTT
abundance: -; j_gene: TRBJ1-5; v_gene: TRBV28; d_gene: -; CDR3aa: CASSSSRDYSNQPQHF; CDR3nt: TGTGCCAGCAGTTCCTCAAGGGACTATAGCAATCAGCCCCAGCATTTT
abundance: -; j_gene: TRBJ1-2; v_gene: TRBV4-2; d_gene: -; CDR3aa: CASSQDGTGHGYTF; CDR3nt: TGTGCCAGCAGCCAAGATGGAACAGGGCACGGCTACACCTTC
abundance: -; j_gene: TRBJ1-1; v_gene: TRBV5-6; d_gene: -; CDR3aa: CASSLLNNPGEPFF; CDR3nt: TGTGCCAGCAGCTTGTTAAATAATCCGGGTGAGCCTTTCTTT
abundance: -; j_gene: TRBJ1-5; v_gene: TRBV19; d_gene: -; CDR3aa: CASGAPYQPQHF; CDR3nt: TGTGCCAGTGGGGCGCCCTATCAGCCCCAGCATTTT
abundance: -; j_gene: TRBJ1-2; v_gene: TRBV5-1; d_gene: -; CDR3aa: CASSLDARTADYGYTF; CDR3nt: TGCGCCAGCAGCCTGGATGCTCGCACAGCCGACTATGGCTACACCTTC
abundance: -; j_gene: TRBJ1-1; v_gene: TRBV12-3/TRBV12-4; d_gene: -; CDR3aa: CASTPGDTEAFF; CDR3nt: TGTGCCAGCACTCCCGGTGACACTGAAGCTTTCTTT
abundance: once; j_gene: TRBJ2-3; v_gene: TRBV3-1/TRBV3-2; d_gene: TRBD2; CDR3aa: CASSQEARAGGRTDTQYF; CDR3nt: TGTGCCAGCAGCCAAGAGGCCCGAGCGGGGGGGCGCACAGATACGCAGTATTTT
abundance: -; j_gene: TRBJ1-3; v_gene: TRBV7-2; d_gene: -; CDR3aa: CASSFSWQGSGNTIYF; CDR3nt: TGTGCCAGCAGCTTTTCTTGGCAGGGATCCGGAAACACCATATATTTT
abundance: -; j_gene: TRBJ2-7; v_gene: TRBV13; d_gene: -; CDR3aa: CASSFQGPAGEQYF; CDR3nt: TGTGCCAGCAGCTTTCAGGGCCCAGCGGGCGAGCAGTACTTC
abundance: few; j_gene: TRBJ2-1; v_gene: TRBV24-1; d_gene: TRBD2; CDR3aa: CATSDRGRGGANNEQFF; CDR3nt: TGTGCCACCAGTGACCGTGGGCGCGGGGGGGCTAACAATGAGCAGTTCTTC
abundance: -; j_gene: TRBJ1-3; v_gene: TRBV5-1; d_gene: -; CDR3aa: CASSLVGARYGNTIYF; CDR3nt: TGCGCCAGCAGCTTGGTTGGGGCCCGGTACGGAAACACCATATATTTT
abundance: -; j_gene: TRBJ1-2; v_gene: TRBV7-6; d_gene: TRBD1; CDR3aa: CASSPRDSNGYTF; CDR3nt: TGTGCCAGTTCTCCGCGGGACAGCAATGGCTACACCTTC
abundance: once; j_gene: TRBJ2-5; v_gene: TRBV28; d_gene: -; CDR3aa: CASSAIPWAETQYF; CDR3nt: TGTGCCAGCAGCGCTATCCCCTGGGCAGAGACCCAGTACTTC
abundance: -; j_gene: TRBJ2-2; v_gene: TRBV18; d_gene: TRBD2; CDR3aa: CASSSGLAANTGELFF; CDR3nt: TGTGCCAGCTCTTCCGGACTAGCCGCGAACACCGGGGAGCTGTTTTTT
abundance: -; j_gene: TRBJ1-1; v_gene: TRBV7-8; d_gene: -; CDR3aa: CASSLERTRDTEAFF; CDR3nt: TGTGCCAGCAGCTTGGAGAGGACGAGGGACACTGAAGCTTTCTTT
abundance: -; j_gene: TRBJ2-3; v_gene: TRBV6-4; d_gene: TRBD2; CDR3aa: CASSDVLAGPRDTQYF; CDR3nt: TGTGCCAGCAGTGACGTACTAGCGGGCCCAAGGGATACGCAGTATTTT
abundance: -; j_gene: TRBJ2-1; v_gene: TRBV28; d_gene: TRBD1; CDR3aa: CASSPAGQASSYNEQFF; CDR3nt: TGTGCCAGCAGTCCAGCCGGACAGGCGAGCTCCTACAATGAGCAGTTCTTC
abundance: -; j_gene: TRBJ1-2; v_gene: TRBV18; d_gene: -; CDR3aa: CASSPPSRGGYTF; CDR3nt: TGTGCCAGCTCACCACCCTCCAGGGGTGGCTACACCTTC
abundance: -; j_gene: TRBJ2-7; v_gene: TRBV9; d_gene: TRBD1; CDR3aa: CASSVGQGRHEQYF; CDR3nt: TGTGCCAGCAGCGTGGGACAGGGTAGGCACGAGCAGTACTTC
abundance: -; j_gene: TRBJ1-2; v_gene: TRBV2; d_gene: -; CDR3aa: CASSGEPGSYGYTF; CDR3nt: TGTGCCAGCAGTGGTGAACCAGGGTCCTATGGCTACACCTTC
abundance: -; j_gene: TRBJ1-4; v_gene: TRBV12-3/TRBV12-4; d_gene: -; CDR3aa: CASSTSGQGTLFF; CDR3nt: -
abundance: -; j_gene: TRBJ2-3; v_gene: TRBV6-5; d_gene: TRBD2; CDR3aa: CASTRGGITDTQYF; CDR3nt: TGTGCCAGCACCCGGGGGGGGATCACAGATACGCAGTATTTT
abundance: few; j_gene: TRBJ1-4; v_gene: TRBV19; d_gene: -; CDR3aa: CASSIQGGKTEKLFF; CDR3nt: TGTGCCAGTAGTATCCAGGGAGGCAAAACGGAAAAACTGTTTTTT
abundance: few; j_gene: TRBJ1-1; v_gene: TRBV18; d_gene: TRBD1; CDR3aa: CASSPTGGADTEAFF; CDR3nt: TGTGCCAGCTCACCGACAGGGGGCGCGGACACTGAAGCTTTCTTT
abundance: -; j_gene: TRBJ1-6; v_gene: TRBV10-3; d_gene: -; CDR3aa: CAIKESGGNSPLHF; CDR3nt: TGTGCCATCAAGGAGTCCGGAGGCAATTCACCCCTCCACTTT
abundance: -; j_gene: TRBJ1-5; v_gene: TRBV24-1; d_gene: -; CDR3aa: CATSDPRTARPQHF; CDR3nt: TGTGCCACCAGTGATCCCCGGACTGCCAGGCCCCAGCATTTT
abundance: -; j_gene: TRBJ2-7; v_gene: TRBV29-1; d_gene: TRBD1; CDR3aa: CSVQGAWEQYF; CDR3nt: TGCAGCGTGCAGGGGGCTTGGGAGCAGTACTTC
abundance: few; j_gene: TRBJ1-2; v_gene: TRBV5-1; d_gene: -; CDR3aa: CASSLVLEDGYTF; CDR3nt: TGCGCCAGCAGCTTGGTGCTGGAGGATGGCTACACCTTC
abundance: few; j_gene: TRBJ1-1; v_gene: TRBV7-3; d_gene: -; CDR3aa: CASSKDSGTEAFF; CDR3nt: TGTGCCAGCAGCAAGGACAGTGGGACTGAAGCTTTCTTT
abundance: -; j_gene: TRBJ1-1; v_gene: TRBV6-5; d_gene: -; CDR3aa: CASSKPGTVEAFF; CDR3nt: TGTGCCAGCAGTAAACCCGGGACTGTTGAAGCTTTCTTT
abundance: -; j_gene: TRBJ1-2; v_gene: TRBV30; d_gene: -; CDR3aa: CAWAGGTEPLDGYTF; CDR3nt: TGTGCCTGGGCTGGCGGGACCGAACCCCTCGATGGCTACACCTTC
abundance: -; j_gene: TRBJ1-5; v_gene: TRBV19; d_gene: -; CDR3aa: CASSIARYQPQHF; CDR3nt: TGTGCCAGTAGTATAGCCAGATATCAGCCCCAGCATTTT
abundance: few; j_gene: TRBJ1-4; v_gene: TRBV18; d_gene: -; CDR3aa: CASSPPTGFATNEKLFF; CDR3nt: TGTGCCAGCTCACCACCGACAGGCTTTGCAACTAATGAAAAACTGTTTTTT
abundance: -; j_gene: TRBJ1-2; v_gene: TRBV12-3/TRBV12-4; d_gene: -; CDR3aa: CASTPQGAYGYTF; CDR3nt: TGTGCCAGCACCCCCCAGGGTGCCTATGGCTACACCTTC